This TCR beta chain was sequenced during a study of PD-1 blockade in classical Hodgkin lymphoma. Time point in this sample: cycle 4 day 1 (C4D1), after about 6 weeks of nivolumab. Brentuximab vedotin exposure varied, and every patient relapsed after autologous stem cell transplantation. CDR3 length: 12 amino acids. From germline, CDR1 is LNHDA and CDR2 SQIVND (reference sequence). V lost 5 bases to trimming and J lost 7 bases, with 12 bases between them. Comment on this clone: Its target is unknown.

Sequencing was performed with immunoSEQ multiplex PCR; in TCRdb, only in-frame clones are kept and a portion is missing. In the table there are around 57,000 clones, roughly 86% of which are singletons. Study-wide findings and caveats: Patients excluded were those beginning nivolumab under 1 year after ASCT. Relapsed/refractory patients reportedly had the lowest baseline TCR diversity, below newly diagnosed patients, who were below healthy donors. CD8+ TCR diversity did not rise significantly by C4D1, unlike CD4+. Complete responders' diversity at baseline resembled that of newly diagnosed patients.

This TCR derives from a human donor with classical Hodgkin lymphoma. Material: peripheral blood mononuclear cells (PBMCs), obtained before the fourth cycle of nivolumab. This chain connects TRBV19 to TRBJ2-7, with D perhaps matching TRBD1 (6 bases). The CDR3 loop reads CASSAQGREQYF. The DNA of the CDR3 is TGTGCCAGTAGTGCACAGGGTCGGGAGCAGTACTTC.